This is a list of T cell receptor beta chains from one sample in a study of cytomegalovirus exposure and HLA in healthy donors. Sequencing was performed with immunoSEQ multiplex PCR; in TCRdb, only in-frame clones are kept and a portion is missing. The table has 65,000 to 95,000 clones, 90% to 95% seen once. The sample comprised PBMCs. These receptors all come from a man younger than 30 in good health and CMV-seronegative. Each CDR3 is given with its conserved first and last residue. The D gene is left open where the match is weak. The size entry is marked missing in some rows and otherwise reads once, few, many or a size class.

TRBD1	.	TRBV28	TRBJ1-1	CASRMTGGTEAFF	TGTGCCAGCAGGATGACAGGGGGCACTGAAGCTTTCTTT
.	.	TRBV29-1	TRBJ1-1	CSVYRTPMNTEAFF	TGCAGCGTATACCGGACACCCATGAACACTGAAGCTTTCTTT
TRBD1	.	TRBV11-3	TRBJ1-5	CATPPGQGDYSNQPQHF	TGTGCCACCCCTCCGGGACAGGGGGATTATAGCAATCAGCCCCAGCATTTT
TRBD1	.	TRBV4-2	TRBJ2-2	CASSQEGTVNTGELFF	TGTGCCAGCAGCCAAGAGGGGACAGTTAACACCGGGGAGCTGTTTTTT
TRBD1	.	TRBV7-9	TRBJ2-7	CASSYPLGTGVEQYF	TGTGCCAGCAGCTACCCCCTCGGGACAGGGGTCGAGCAGTACTTC
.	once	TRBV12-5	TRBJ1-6	CASGLVHTKWENSPLHF	TGTGCTAGTGGTTTGGTACACACAAAATGGGAGAATTCACCCCTCCACTTT
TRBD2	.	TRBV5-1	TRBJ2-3	CASSTGLAGGRSTDTQYF	TGCGCCAGCAGTACTGGACTAGCGGGGGGGCGTAGCACAGATACGCAGTATTTT
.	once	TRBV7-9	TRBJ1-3	CASSLAIKIQGNTIYF	TGTGCCAGCAGCTTAGCGATTAAGATCCAGGGAAACACCATATATTTT
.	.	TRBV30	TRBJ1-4	CAWRGGIGEKLFF	TGTGCCTGGAGAGGAGGTATAGGCGAAAAACTGTTTTTT
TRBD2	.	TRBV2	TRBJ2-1	CASSYGGAGMDEQFF	TGTGCCAGCAGTTACGGGGGGGCGGGGATGGATGAGCAGTTCTTC
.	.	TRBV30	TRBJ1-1	CAWRWAGRPTEAFF	TGTGCCTGGAGGTGGGCAGGTAGACCCACTGAAGCTTTCTTT
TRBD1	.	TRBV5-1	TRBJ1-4	CASSSQGATNEKLFF	TGCGCCAGCAGCTCCCAGGGGGCAACTAATGAAAAACTGTTTTTT
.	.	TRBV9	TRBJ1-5	CASSPEWGEDQPQHF	TGTGCCAGCAGCCCCGAGTGGGGCGAAGATCAGCCCCAGCATTTT
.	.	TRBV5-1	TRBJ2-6	CASSLDGATGANVLTF	TGCGCCAGCAGCTTGGATGGGGCTACCGGGGCCAACGTCCTGACTTTC
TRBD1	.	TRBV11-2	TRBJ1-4	CASSLVRGPNEKLFF	TGTGCCAGCAGCTTAGTCAGGGGGCCCAATGAAAAACTGTTTTTT
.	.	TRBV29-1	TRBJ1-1	CSVETGGTEAFF	TGCAGCGTTGAAACCGGGGGGACTGAAGCTTTCTTT
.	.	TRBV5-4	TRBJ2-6	CASSIDRFSGANVLTF	TGTGCCAGCAGCATCGACAGATTCTCTGGGGCCAACGTCCTGACTTTC
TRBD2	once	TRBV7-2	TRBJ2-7	CASSFRTSGRYEQYF	TGTGCCAGCAGCTTCCGGACTAGCGGGAGATACGAGCAGTACTTC
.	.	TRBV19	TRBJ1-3	CASKSPPGLPGISVNTIYF	TGTGCCAGTAAATCCCCACCGGGACTCCCTGGGATATCGGTAAACACCATATATTTT
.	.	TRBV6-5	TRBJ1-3	CASHTGNTIYF	TGTGCCAGCCACACTGGAAACACCATATATTTT
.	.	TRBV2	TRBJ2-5	CASSDGTFVETQYF	TGTGCCAGCAGTGATGGGACTTTTGTAGAGACCCAGTACTTC
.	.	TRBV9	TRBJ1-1	CASSGSGLNTEAFF	TGTGCCAGCAGCGGGAGTGGGTTGAACACTGAAGCTTTCTTT